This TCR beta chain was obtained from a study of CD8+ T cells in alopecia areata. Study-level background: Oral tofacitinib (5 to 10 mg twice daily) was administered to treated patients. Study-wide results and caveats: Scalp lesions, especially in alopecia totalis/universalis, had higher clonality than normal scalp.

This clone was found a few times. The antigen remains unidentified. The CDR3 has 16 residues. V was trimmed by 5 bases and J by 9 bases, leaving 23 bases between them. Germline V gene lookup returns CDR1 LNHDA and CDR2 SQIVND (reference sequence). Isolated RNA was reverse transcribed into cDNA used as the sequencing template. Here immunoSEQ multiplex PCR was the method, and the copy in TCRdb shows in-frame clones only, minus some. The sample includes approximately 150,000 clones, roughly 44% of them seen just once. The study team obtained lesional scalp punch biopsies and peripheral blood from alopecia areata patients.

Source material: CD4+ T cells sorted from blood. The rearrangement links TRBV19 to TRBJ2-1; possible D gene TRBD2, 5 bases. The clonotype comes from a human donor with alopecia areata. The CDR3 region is CASSSRHLGGGSEQFF. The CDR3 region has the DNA TGTGCCAGTAGTTCAAGACATCTTGGAGGTGGTAGTGAGCAGTTCTTC.